This entry lists 16 T cell receptor beta chains sequenced from one sample in a study of T cells after yellow fever vaccination. One entry per CDR3 protein, called by TCRdb with MiXCR from the 5' RACE reads. The sample shows about 310,000 distinct CDR3 sequences, about 3.5% of them seen only once. Here the sequenced sample was PBMCs, taken on the day of the yellow fever booster vaccination. All receptors derive from a man younger than 30 who received the YFV17D yellow fever vaccine.

This clonotype was counted a few times. J is TRBJ2-3 and V is TRBV27, with D possibly TRBD2 on 5 matching bases. CDR1 is MNHEY, CDR2 SMNVEV, per germline (reference sequence). This CDR3 is 17 amino acids long. Trimming cost V 0 bases and J 2 bases, with 15 bases left between them. CDR3 sequence reads: CASSLSLLRTPTDTQYF. Written as DNA, the CDR3 is TGTGCCAGCAGTTTATCCCTCTTGCGGACTCCCACAGATACGCAGTATTTT.

This clonotype was counted ten times or more. This sequence joins TRBV29-1 and TRBJ1-5; no firm D call. The CDR3 contains 12 residues. Germline V gene lookup returns CDR1 SQVTM and CDR2 ANQGSEA. With 7 bases removed from V and 5 bases from J, the gap between germline ends came to 12 bases. In nucleotides, the CDR3 is TGCAGCGCCAAAGGTGGGGATCAGCCCCAGCATTTT. Amino acids: CSAKGGDQPQHF.

This clonotype was picked up many times. CDR3 coding DNA: TGCAGTGCTAGCAGGGGGAATCAGCCCCAGCATTTT. Translation gives CSASRGNQPQHF. This chain joins TRBV20-1 and TRBJ1-5, with 7 bases identical to TRBD1. In germline, CDR1 is DFQATT, CDR2 SNEGSKA (reference sequence). This CDR3 has 12 residues. The junction had 0 bases not matched to a gene; V was cut back by 3 bases and J by 4 bases.

This clonotype was found many times. This chain connects TRBV2 to TRBJ1-2; 9 bases fit TRBD1. CDR1 and CDR2 from the germline V gene are SNHLY and FYNNEI. The CDR3 contains 14 residues. J lost 7 bases, V lost 5 bases, and 8 bases had no gene match. The CDR3 nucleotides are TGTGCCAGCAGTATCCAACAGGGGGCTGGTGGCTACACCTTC. It translates to CASSIQQGAGGYTF. Full variable domain (outside the CDR3, taken from reference TRBV2 and TRBJ1-2): EPEVTQTPSHQVTQMGQEVILRCVPISNHLYFYWYRQILGQKVEFLVSFYNNEISEKSEIFDDQFSVERPDGSNFTLKIRSTKLEDSAMYFCASSIQQGAGGYTFGSGTRLTVV.

This chain links TRBV7-3 with TRBJ1-1, with a tentative D call TRBD1 (5 bases). The CDR3 has 14 amino acids. Germline loops: CDR1 SGHTA, CDR2 FQGTGA. The V end lost 2 bases, the J end lost 1 base, and 8 bases lay between the germline ends. In DNA, the CDR3 is TGTGCCAGCAGCTTAGGGGGGAAGAACACTGAAGCTTTCTTT. Translated: CASSLGGKNTEAFF.

This clonotype was counted at least ten times. The rearrangement links TRBV7-2 to TRBJ1-6; D call uncertain. Germline V gene sequence: CDR1 SGHTA, CDR2 FQGNSA. The CDR3 spans 15 residues. Between the trimmed V and J ends, which lost 4 bases and 9 bases, there was a span of 16 bases. This CDR3 reads CASSSTRSGGSPLHF. CDR3 DNA sequence: TGTGCCAGCAGCTCCACTCGGTCGGGTGGTTCACCCCTCCACTTT.

The table lists this clonotype with a few counts. The rearrangement uses TRBV20-1 and TRBJ2-5; D not resolved. Trimming took off 6 bases at V and 0 bases at J, with 8 bases between the two ends. The germline V gene has CDR1 DFQATT and CDR2 SNEGSKA (reference sequence). The CDR3 contains 12 residues. The CDR3 DNA reads as TGCAGTGCGCGGACCCACCAAGAGACCCAGTACTTC. Translation gives CSARTHQETQYF.

V gene TRBV4-3 combines with J gene TRBJ2-3, with TRBD1 identical over 7 bases. Germline CDR1 is LGHNA and CDR2 is YSLEER. The V segment lost 0 bases and the J segment 4 bases; nucleotides outside the gene matches: 7. This CDR3 has 16 residues. CDR3 coding DNA: TGCGCCAGCAGCCAAGAAAACAGGGGCTGGGCAGATACGCAGTATTTT. Its protein product is CASSQENRGWADTQYF.

This clonotype was picked up many times. This chain links TRBV15 with TRBJ1-4; 7 bases agree with TRBD1. Unmatched junction bases numbered 12, after V lost 0 bases and J lost 5 bases. Germline V gene lookup returns CDR1 LNHNV and CDR2 YYDKDF (reference sequence). The CDR3 covers 18 residues. CDR3 loop: CATSREPRWTGQNEKLFF. CDR3 nucleotides: TGTGCCACCAGCAGAGAACCCCGATGGACAGGTCAAAATGAAAAACTGTTTTTT.

Many counts were recorded for this clonotype. The V call is TRBV10-2, the J call TRBJ2-7; D unresolved. The CDR3 loop spans 12 amino acids. The ends were cut back, 1 base at V and 2 bases at J, with 3 bases in the middle. Germline CDR1 is WSHSY and CDR2 is SAAADI. The CDR3 sequence is CASSEYAYEQYF. The CDR3 DNA follows: TGCGCCAGCAGTGAGTACGCCTACGAGCAGTACTTC.

The chain couples TRBV5-1 to TRBJ2-1, with D tentatively TRBD2 (6 bases). This CDR3 has 16 amino acids. Trimming shortened V by 4 bases and J by 0 bases, and 14 bases separated the two germline ends. Germline values: CDR1 SGHRS, CDR2 YFSETQ. CDR3 region: CASSPTSSGSYNEQFF. The DNA for the CDR3 is TGCGCCAGCAGCCCTACTAGCTCCGGCTCCTACAATGAGCAGTTCTTC.

This clonotype was seen at least ten times. The chain links TRBV7-6 to TRBJ2-1; D unclear. Trimming removed 5 bases at V and 10 bases at J, with 15 bases between. CDR3 length: 13 residues. Germline V gene data show CDR1 as SGHVS and CDR2 as FNYEAQ. CDR3 sequence reads: CASSPTLVSEQFF. The CDR3 coding sequence is TGTGCCAGCAGCCCCACCCTGGTGTCCGAGCAGTTCTTC.

The rearrangement joins TRBV27 to TRBJ2-3; D ambiguous. The CDR3 is made up of 14 amino acids. V was shortened by 6 bases and J by 0 bases, with 10 bases between the two germline ends. The germline CDR1 and CDR2 sequences are MNHEY and SMNVEV (reference sequence). CDR3 in DNA: TGTGCCAGCAGAGGGTCGGTCAGCACAGATACGCAGTATTTT. Protein sequence: CASRGSVSTDTQYF.

This clonotype was observed many times. This rearrangement joins TRBV20-1 to TRBJ2-1; 9 bases fit TRBD2. The CDR3 covers 14 residues. After removal of 4 bases from V and 4 bases from J, the junction contained 5 bases not matched to a gene. Germline V CDR1 and CDR2: DFQATT, SNEGSKA (reference sequence). The CDR3 sequence is CSANGAGGYNEQFF. The CDR3 coding sequence is TGCAGTGCTAATGGCGCGGGGGGGTACAATGAGCAGTTCTTC.

V usage is TRBV7-2 and J usage is TRBJ2-5; no reliable D call. The CDR3 length is 16 residues. The germline CDR1 and CDR2 sequences are SGHTA and FQGNSA. V was pared by 5 bases and J by 3 bases, with 19 bases between. The CDR3: CASSPSSAGSKETQYF. Written as DNA, the CDR3 is TGTGCCAGCAGCCCTTCTTCGGCCGGCAGCAAAGAGACCCAGTACTTC.

The V call is TRBV6-5, the J call TRBJ1-6, with TRBD1 matching over 8 bases. CDR1 and CDR2 from the germline V gene are MNHEY and SVGAGI. The CDR3 is 19 residues long. The trim removed 7 bases at V and 8 bases at J, leaving 22 bases unmatched. CDR3 DNA: TGTGCCAGCATCCCACAAGTCCGCGGGGCGCAGGGGGCCGATTCACCCCTCCACTTT. Translating it yields CASIPQVRGAQGADSPLHF.